Shown below are 21 T cell receptor beta chains from a single sample sequenced in a study of Ad26.COV2.S vaccination and SARS-CoV-2 variants. The protocol was immunoSEQ multiplex PCR, while the TCRdb copy is restricted to in-frame clones and leaves out a portion. The sample comprises around 86,000 clones, approximately 86% of which are singletons, and about 17% rests with the top ten. Sequencing used peripheral blood, obtained after recovery from COVID-19. The receptors stem from a human donor who had recovered from COVID-19.

This sequence joins TRBV7-7 and TRBJ2-5, with D perhaps TRBD1 or TRBD2 (5 bases each). The germline V gene encodes CDR1 SSHAT and CDR2 FNYEAQ (reference sequence). This CDR3 is built from 16 residues. V lost 5 bases and J 0 bases, leaving 16 bases between the germline ends. The CDR3 spells CASSMVTGTYQETQYF. The CDR3 DNA is TGTGCCAGCAGCATGGTGACCGGGACGTACCAAGAGACCCAGTACTTC.

The chain couples TRBV11-2 to TRBJ2-7; TRBD2 agrees at 7 bases. The CDR3 loop spans 15 amino acids. The germline CDR1 and CDR2 sequences are SGHAT and FQNNGV. V trimming: 1 base; J trimming: 7 bases; junction bases outside the gene matches: 10. This CDR3 reads CASSLAVGGPGEQYF. The DNA of the CDR3 is TGTGCCAGCAGCTTAGCGGTGGGAGGGCCGGGAGAGCAGTACTTC. Combining the CDR3 with reference TRBV11-2 and TRBJ2-7 gives the whole variable domain EAGVAQSPRYKIIEKRQSVAFWCNPISGHATLYWYQQILGQGPKLLIQFQNNGVVDDSQLPKDRFSAERLKGVDSTLKIQPAKLEDSAVYLCASSLAVGGPGEQYFGPGTRLTVT.

The table lists this clone with a count of one. V and J are TRBV24-1 and TRBJ2-1; weak D call: TRBD2 (5 bases). Trimming pared 6 bases from V and 2 bases from J, leaving 13 bases between. This CDR3 is 15 amino acids long. Germline loops: CDR1 KGHDR, CDR2 SFDVKD. CDR3 residues: CATSWSSDPYNEQFF. CDR3 bases: TGTGCCACCAGTTGGAGTAGCGACCCCTACAATGAGCAGTTCTTC.

This chain connects TRBV19 to TRBJ1-2, with a tentative D call TRBD1 (5 bases). The CDR3 covers 13 residues. Germline V CDR1 and CDR2: LNHDA, SQIVND (reference sequence). V lost 4 bases, J lost 7 bases, and 13 bases lay in between. CDR3 in amino acids: CASSTRGLIGYTF. The CDR3 DNA reads TGTGCCAGTAGTACAAGGGGTTTGATTGGCTACACCTTC.

This chain joins TRBV6-5 and TRBJ2-2; weak D call: TRBD1 (6 bases). The CDR3 loop spans 15 amino acids. Between the trimmed V and J ends, which lost 6 bases and 2 bases, there was a span of 13 bases. Germline V lookup: CDR1 MNHEY, CDR2 SVGAGI. CDR3 region: CASSFQTGNTGELFF. The CDR3 DNA reads as TGTGCCAGCAGCTTTCAGACAGGAAACACCGGGGAGCTGTTTTTT.

The chain links TRBV12-3 or TRBV12-4 to TRBJ2-3, with D hard to call. The V and J ends lost 7 bases and 4 bases respectively, with 6 bases between them. The CDR3 extends over 11 amino acids. This chain's CDR3 is CASNTADTQYF. The CDR3 DNA is TGTGCCAGCAACACCGCAGATACGCAGTATTTT.

CDR3 region: CASSFSAGNYGYTF. In nucleotides, the CDR3 is TGTGCCAGCAGTTTCTCTGCCGGTAACTATGGCTACACCTTC. The chain employs TRBV28 and TRBJ1-2; D remains unclear. The CDR3 runs to 14 residues. V shed 3 bases and J shed 1 base, with 9 bases lying between them. Germline V CDR1 and CDR2: MDHEN, SYDVKM.

V gene TRBV7-9 combines with J gene TRBJ2-7, with 10 bases fitting TRBD1. CDR3 length equals 16 residues. Germline V gene lookup returns CDR1 SEHNR and CDR2 FQNEAQ (reference sequence). The ends lost 1 base at V and 3 bases at J; junction bases unmatched: 6. CDR3 sequence reads: CASSLGKGQGFYEQYF. CDR3 DNA sequence: TGTGCCAGCAGCTTAGGCAAGGGACAGGGGTTCTACGAGCAGTACTTC.

This clone was counted a few times. The gene calls are TRBV18 and TRBJ2-2; D is uncertain. Germline V gene data show CDR1 as KGHSH and CDR2 as LQKENI. V was cut by 3 bases and J by 5 bases, with 16 bases left in between. The CDR3 is 16 amino acids. CDR3 sequence: CASSPLAVGETGELFF. In DNA form, the CDR3 reads TGTGCCAGCTCACCCCTGGCCGTCGGTGAGACCGGGGAGCTGTTTTTT.

The CDR3 protein is CASSTSGGFTDTQYF. The CDR3 DNA sequence: TGTGCCAGCAGTACTAGCGGGGGCTTCACAGATACGCAGTATTTT. The rearrangement joins TRBV5-6 to TRBJ2-3; 11 bases are shared with TRBD2. V lost 5 bases, J lost 2 bases, and 4 bases stayed unmatched. The germline CDR1 and CDR2 sequences are SGHDT and YYEEEE. The CDR3 has 15 amino acids.

V gene TRBV12-2 combines with J gene TRBJ2-1; the DNA was not compared with TRBD2, the D call given in the table. TRBV12-2 is marked as a pseudogene. The CDR3 runs to 19 residues. The CDR3 DNA reads TGTGCAAGTCGCTTACCGTCGGGACTAGCGGGCTTATCTTACAATGAGCAGTTCTTC. This translates into CASRLPSGLAGLSYNEQFF.

The chain is built from TRBV9 and TRBJ2-7; the match to TRBD1 covers 9 bases. The germline V gene has CDR1 SGDLS and CDR2 YYNGEE. V lost 0 bases, J lost 6 bases, and 7 bases stayed unmatched. The CDR3 loop spans 15 amino acids. This chain's CDR3 is CASSVVGTGLGEQYF. The CDR3 coding sequence is TGTGCCAGCAGCGTAGTCGGGACAGGGCTCGGCGAGCAGTACTTC.

The CDR3 DNA follows: TGTGCCAGCAGCCCAACTAGCGGGGTTAACAATGAGCAGTTCTTC. Its translation: CASSPTSGVNNEQFF. The chain uses TRBV7-9 and TRBJ2-1; 10 positions match TRBD2. Trimming removed 5 bases from V and 5 bases from J; junction bases left unmatched: 6. The germline V gene encodes CDR1 SEHNR and CDR2 FQNEAQ (reference sequence). This CDR3 region has 15 residues. The full variable domain, with the rest looked up from reference TRBV7-9 and TRBJ2-1, is DTGVSQNPRHKITKRGQNVTFRCDPISEHNRLYWYRQTLGQGPEFLTYFQNEAQLEKSRLLSDRFSAERPKGSFSTLEIQRTEQGDSAMYLCASSPTSGVNNEQFFGPGTRLTVL.

The chain's CDR3 is CASSLTPRGNTIYF. The CDR3 DNA follows: TGTGCCAGCAGCTTAACCCCAAGGGGAAACACCATATATTTT. This chain joins TRBV7-3 and TRBJ1-3; D remains ambiguous. V lost 0 bases and J lost 4, with 7 bases in between. The CDR3 covers 14 residues. The V gene's germline CDR1 is SGHTA and CDR2 FQGTGA.

V and J are TRBV5-1 and TRBJ1-2; 8 nucleotides align to TRBD1. Germline lookup yields CDR1 SGHRS and CDR2 YFSETQ. V trimming: 3 bases; J trimming: 4 bases; junction bases outside the gene matches: 20. The CDR3 length is 19 residues. CDR3 amino acids: CASSSTGTGPGQGVYGYTF. The CDR3 region has the DNA TGCGCCAGCAGCTCCACCGGGACAGGCCCAGGCCAGGGAGTCTATGGCTACACCTTC.

The chain combines TRBV7-6 with TRBJ2-5, with 11 nucleotides matching TRBD1. The CDR3 is 15 amino acids. Germline V gene lookup returns CDR1 SGHVS and CDR2 FNYEAQ. The V segment lost 1 base and the J segment 5 bases; nucleotides outside the gene matches: 3. CDR3 nucleotide sequence: TGTGCCAGCAGCTTAGGGACAGGGGGCTTTGAGACCCAGTACTTC. Amino acids: CASSLGTGGFETQYF. The variable domain in full, completed from reference TRBV7-6 and TRBJ2-5, reads GAGVSQSPRYKVTKRGQDVALRCDPISGHVSLYWYRQALGQGPEFLTYFNYEAQQDKSGLPNDRFSAERPEGSISTLTIQRTEQRDSAMYRCASSLGTGGFETQYFGPGTRLLVL.

The rearrangement uses TRBV7-9 and TRBJ1-2, with unresolved D. CDR1 is SEHNR and CDR2 is FQNEAQ in the germline V gene (reference sequence). The CDR3 sequence is 15 residues long. V was shortened by 1 base and J by 4 bases, with 13 bases between the two germline ends. CDR3 in amino acids: CASSLGPQPSYGYTF. For the CDR3, the DNA is TGTGCCAGCAGCTTAGGTCCACAGCCATCCTATGGCTACACCTTC.

This sequence joins TRBV6-1 and TRBJ2-6; the D gene is possibly TRBD1 (6 bases). Germline V gives CDR1 MNHNS, CDR2 SASEGT. This CDR3 spans 17 amino acids. The V end was cut by 4 bases, the J end by 0 bases, with 13 bases between. DNA for the CDR3: TGTGCCAGCAGTGGGTTTACAGGGTACTCTGGGGCCAACGTCCTGACTTTC. Protein: CASSGFTGYSGANVLTF.

This clone was recorded only once. The rearrangement uses TRBV6-1 and TRBJ2-7; the D is unclear. Trimming cost V 2 bases and J 3 bases, with 8 bases left between them. The germline gives CDR1 MNHNS, CDR2 SASEGT. The length of the CDR3 is 13 residues. CDR3 sequence: CASSEKGYYEQYF. The CDR3, as DNA: TGTGCCAGCAGTGAAAAGGGATACTACGAGCAGTACTTC.

CDR3 residues: CASSPQVTGVGTEAFF. DNA of the CDR3: TGTGCCAGCTCACCGCAAGTTACCGGAGTGGGCACTGAAGCTTTCTTT. The V gene is TRBV18, the J gene TRBJ1-1; D not certain. Germline assignment: CDR1 KGHSH and CDR2 LQKENI. This CDR3 contains 16 residues. Trimming shortened V by 3 bases and J by 4 bases, and 18 bases separated the two germline ends.

This clone appeared once. The V call is TRBV2, the J call TRBJ2-7, with D tentatively TRBD1 (5 bases). The CDR3 is 16 amino acids. V gave up 0 bases and J gave up 1 base, with 13 bases separating them. CDR1 and CDR2 from the germline V gene are SNHLY and FYNNEI. Here the CDR3 DNA reads TGTGCCAGCAGTGAAGCCCCACAGGACCATTCCTACGAGCAGTACTTC. Protein product: CASSEAPQDHSYEQYF.